Listed below are T cell receptor beta chains from one sample, sequenced in a study of early T cells in non-severe SARS-CoV-2 infection. TCRdb fed the 5' RACE reads into MiXCR, producing one record per CDR3 protein. The sample lists around 40,000 distinct CDR3 sequences; 5% to 7% were seen once. The sample comprised whole blood. Receptor source: an adult who was a healthcare worker with PCR-confirmed SARS-CoV-2 infection or an uninfected control (not recorded which). The CDR3 runs from the conserved cysteine through the conserved F or W. The D gene is left open where the match is weak. Expanded clones get a size class; other rows say once, few or many, or leave the size out.

abundance | j_gene | d_gene | len | v_gene | CDR3nt | CDR3aa
- | TRBJ1-1 | - | 15 | TRBV19 | TGTGCCAGTAGTATTTCCGTCCGAATGAACACTGAAGCTTTCTTT | CASSISVRMNTEAFF
many | TRBJ2-2 | - | 13 | TRBV12-3/TRBV12-4 | TGTGCCAGCAGCCCCCTTCTGGCCGGGGAGCTGTTTTTT | CASSPLLAGELFF
- | TRBJ2-7 | - | 14 | TRBV16 | TGTGCCAGCAGCCAATCTCCGGTTAAGTACGAGCAGTACTTC | CASSQSPVKYEQYF
few | TRBJ1-6 | - | 14 | TRBV5-4 | TGTGCCAGCAGCTTAAGGACAGCATATTCACCCCTCCACTTT | CASSLRTAYSPLHF
many | TRBJ2-5 | - | 11 | TRBV6-6 | TGTGCCAGCAGCGTGGTTGAGACCCAGTACTTC | CASSVVETQYF
many | TRBJ1-1 | - | 13 | TRBV18 | TGTGCCAGCTCACCCAGGGTTGGCACTGAAGCTTTCTTT | CASSPRVGTEAFF
- | TRBJ2-1 | - | 11 | TRBV20-1 | TGCATTGGGACTTCCGACAGTGAGCAGTTCTTC | CIGTSDSEQFF
many | TRBJ1-4 | - | 14 | TRBV6-5 | TGTGCCAGCAGTTACGGTCCCGGCTCCGAAAAACTGTTTTTT | CASSYGPGSEKLFF
many | TRBJ2-1 | - | 12 | TRBV6-5 | TGTGCCAGCCGGGACTTCGAGGGTGAGCAGTTCTTC | CASRDFEGEQFF
- | TRBJ2-5 | - | 16 | TRBV6-5 | TGTGCCAGCAGTTATGCCCACGGACAGTTGGAAGAGACCCAGTACTTC | CASSYAHGQLEETQYF
few | TRBJ2-3 | - | 16 | TRBV7-6 | TGTGCCAGCAGCTTAGCCTGGACAACTAACACAGATACGCAGTATTTT | CASSLAWTTNTDTQYF
- | TRBJ2-1 | TRBD2 | 14 | TRBV4-1 | TGCGCCAGCTCACTAGCGGGAGGAATGAATGAGCAGTTCTTC | CASSLAGGMNEQFF
- | TRBJ2-5 | - | 14 | TRBV11-2 | TGTGCCAGCAGCTTAGCGGCAGGGACGGAGACCCAGTACTTC | CASSLAAGTETQYF
many | TRBJ1-1 | - | 13 | TRBV14 | TGTGCCAGCACCGCACTAGGGGTATCTGAAGCTTTCTTT | CASTALGVSEAFF
few | TRBJ2-1 | - | 16 | TRBV2 | TGTGCCAGCAGTGAAGCGCTAGGAGTCAAGCACAATGAGCAGTTCTTC | CASSEALGVKHNEQFF
many | TRBJ2-1 | - | 14 | TRBV5-1 | TGCGCCAGCAGCTTGGACAACTCCTACAATGAGCAGTTCTTC | CASSLDNSYNEQFF
few | TRBJ2-2 | - | 12 | TRBV12-3/TRBV12-4 | TGTGCCAGCAGTTTAGTTCCCGGGGAGCTGTTTTTT | CASSLVPGELFF
few | TRBJ2-1 | TRBD1 | 16 | TRBV24-1 | TGTGCCACCAGTGACACCGGGACAGGGACCGGCAATGAGCAGTTCTTC | CATSDTGTGTGNEQFF
many | TRBJ2-1 | TRBD2 | 14 | TRBV7-2 | TGTGCCAGCAGCCCGGGACTAGCGGGGAATGAGCAGTTCTTC | CASSPGLAGNEQFF
many | TRBJ2-2 | TRBD2 | 14 | TRBV12-3/TRBV12-4 | TGTGCCAGCAGTCCCCGACTAGCGGTAGGGGAGCTGTTTTTT | CASSPRLAVGELFF
many | TRBJ2-5 | TRBD2 | 15 | TRBV11-2 | TGTGCCAGCAGCTTAGTTCGCGGGAGGCATGAGACCCAGTACTTC | CASSLVRGRHETQYF
- | TRBJ1-5 | - | 13 | TRBV29-1 | TGCAGCGTTGGAACAGGCGCGAGTCAGCCCCAGCATTTT | CSVGTGASQPQHF
many | TRBJ2-1 | - | 15 | TRBV11-3 | TGTGCCAGCTGTACGGGGACCGCCTCCTACAATGAGCAGTTCTTC | CASCTGTASYNEQFF
few | TRBJ1-5 | - | 14 | TRBV20-1 | TGCAGTGCTAGAGTCCGGGACAGCAATCAGCCCCAGCATTTT | CSARVRDSNQPQHF
many | TRBJ1-2 | - | 14 | TRBV4-3 | TGCGCCAGCAGCCCGATACAGGGCAACTATGGCTACACCTTC | CASSPIQGNYGYTF
many | TRBJ2-7 | TRBD2 | 16 | TRBV11-2 | TGTGCCAGCAGCTTAGAGGGACTAGCGGATGACTACGAGCAGTACTTC | CASSLEGLADDYEQYF
many | TRBJ2-3 | - | 17 | TRBV4-3 | TGCGCCAGCAGCCGCTATGGAGGCAGGGGGGGCACAGATACGCAGTATTTT | CASSRYGGRGGTDTQYF
few | TRBJ2-3 | - | 12 | TRBV7-2 | TGTGCCAGCAGCTCCGCATGGTATACGCAGTATTTT | CASSSAWYTQYF
many | TRBJ2-7 | - | 15 | TRBV6-5 | TGTGCCAGCAGTTCGAGTGGGTCGTATGCAAGCGAGCAGTACTTC | CASSSSGSYASEQYF
few | TRBJ2-1 | TRBD2 | 16 | TRBV12-3/TRBV12-4 | TGTGCCAGCAGTTTCGTTGGGACTAGCGTTAGGAATGAGCAGTTCTTC | CASSFVGTSVRNEQFF
- | TRBJ1-5 | - | 14 | TRBV18 | TGTGCCAGCTCACGGACGGCGATCCGCCAGCCCCAGCATTTT | CASSRTAIRQPQHF
- | TRBJ2-3 | - | 12 | TRBV3-1 | TGTGCCAGCAGCCAAGATCGTTATACGCAGTATTTT | CASSQDRYTQYF
few | TRBJ1-5 | - | 15 | TRBV28 | TGTGCCAGCAGGACGGTATTCCCCCCGAATCAGCCCCAGCATTTT | CASRTVFPPNQPQHF
many | TRBJ2-1 | - | 18 | TRBV13 | TGTGCCAGCAGCTTAATCCAGGGCTTGGGAGGCTCCTACAATGAGCAGTTCTTC | CASSLIQGLGGSYNEQFF
many | TRBJ2-3 | TRBD2 | 17 | TRBV12-3/TRBV12-4 | TGTGCCAGCAGTGATACCGGGACTAGCCATCAGCGCTATACGCAGTATTTT | CASSDTGTSHQRYTQYF
many | TRBJ1-2 | - | 13 | TRBV29-1 | TGCAGCGTTTTTGACAGAGCTAACTATGGCTACACCTTC | CSVFDRANYGYTF
few | TRBJ1-2 | - | 15 | TRBV20-1 | TGCAGTGCCCCGAATCCAGGATCGGCTAACTATGGCTACACCTTC | CSAPNPGSANYGYTF
- | TRBJ1-2 | - | 13 | TRBV15 | TGTGCCACCAGCAGCCCCCCGGGGGACGGCTACACCTTC | CATSSPPGDGYTF
few | TRBJ1-1 | - | 13 | TRBV20-1 | TGCAGTGGATCGCCGGGGGGACACACTGAAGCTTTCTTT | CSGSPGGHTEAFF
- | TRBJ2-3 | TRBD2 | 17 | TRBV12-3/TRBV12-4 | TGTGCCAGCAGCAGACCGGGACTAGCGGTGTGGGCAGATACGCAGTATTTT | CASSRPGLAVWADTQYF
many | TRBJ2-1 | TRBD2 | 16 | TRBV3-1 | TGTGCCAGCAGCCATGGACTAGCGGGTCACTACAATGAGCAGTTCTTC | CASSHGLAGHYNEQFF
- | TRBJ2-5 | TRBD1 | 16 | TRBV7-9 | TGTGCCAGCAGCTTAGACCAGACAGGGTATTGGGAGACCCAGTACTTC | CASSLDQTGYWETQYF
many | TRBJ1-4 | TRBD1 | 17 | TRBV27 | TGTGCCAGCAGTTTAGAACGACCGACAGGGTCGAGTGAAAAACTGTTTTTT | CASSLERPTGSSEKLFF
few | TRBJ2-7 | TRBD2 | 16 | TRBV5-6 | TGTGCCAGCAGCCCGATACGACCCGGGAGGGACGACGAGCAGTACTTC | CASSPIRPGRDDEQYF
few | TRBJ2-1 | - | 16 | TRBV25-1 | TGTGCCAGCAGCTCCTATTTGGGCGGTCACTACAATGAGCAGTTCTTC | CASSSYLGGHYNEQFF
few | TRBJ1-1 | TRBD1 | 16 | TRBV28 | TGTGCCAGCAGTCCGACAGGGCTGGGTGGTGGCACTGAAGCTTTCTTT | CASSPTGLGGGTEAFF
few | TRBJ2-7 | TRBD2 | 14 | TRBV20-1 | TGCAGTGCTAGAGGGACTAGCGTTTCCTACGAGCAGTACTTC | CSARGTSVSYEQYF
- | TRBJ2-2 | TRBD1 | 15 | TRBV20-1 | TGCAGTGCTAGGAGGGACAGGGGTTTCCCCGGGGAGCTGTTTTTT | CSARRDRGFPGELFF
- | TRBJ2-3 | TRBD2 | 17 | TRBV9 | TGTGCCAGCAGCGGAAGACTAGCGGGACGATTCACAGATACGCAGTATTTT | CASSGRLAGRFTDTQYF
few | TRBJ2-4 | - | 17 | TRBV7-9 | TGTGCCAGCAGTCGCAGCACATCTCCGGGACTCAAAAACATTCAGTACTTC | CASSRSTSPGLKNIQYF
many | TRBJ2-7 | TRBD2 | 16 | TRBV5-4 | TGTGCCAGCAGCGCGGTGAGCGGGACTAGATTCCTCGAGCAGTACTTC | CASSAVSGTRFLEQYF
- | TRBJ2-3 | TRBD1 | 15 | TRBV5-1 | TGCGCCAGCAGCCCACAGGGGCCTAGCACAGATACGCAGTATTTT | CASSPQGPSTDTQYF
few | TRBJ2-3 | - | 14 | TRBV5-1 | TGCGCCAGCAGCTTGAGCCAGGGATCCGATACGCAGTATTTT | CASSLSQGSDTQYF
many | TRBJ2-1 | - | 18 | TRBV11-2 | TGTGCCAGCAGCTCGTCAGGGCAGAGGAGACCCACCTACAATGAGCAGTTCTTC | CASSSSGQRRPTYNEQFF
few | TRBJ2-2 | - | 14 | TRBV24-1 | TGTGCCACCAGTGGAGGCCTAATGGGCGGGGAGCTGTTTTTT | CATSGGLMGGELFF
many | TRBJ2-3 | - | 16 | TRBV20-1 | TGCAGTGCTACAACTCCATCGAGCGGTGACACAGATACGCAGTATTTT | CSATTPSSGDTDTQYF
once | TRBJ2-7 | - | 13 | TRBV6-1 | TGTGCCAGCAGCACCGACAGCCGCTACGAGCAGTACTTC | CASSTDSRYEQYF
few | TRBJ2-3 | TRBD2 | 14 | TRBV5-1 | TGCGCCAGCAGCTTCACTAGCGTCGCAGATACGCAGTATTTT | CASSFTSVADTQYF
many | TRBJ2-1 | TRBD2 | 16 | TRBV20-1 | TGCAGTGGGTCTCGACTGGGACTAGCGGGAGGCAATGAGCAGTTCTTC | CSGSRLGLAGGNEQFF
few | TRBJ2-7 | TRBD2 | 18 | TRBV10-1 | TGCGCCAGCAGCGAATCGGACTTGTCGCGGGAGGGCCGCTACGAGCAGTACTTC | CASSESDLSREGRYEQYF